This T cell receptor beta chain was captured in a study of cytomegalovirus exposure and HLA in healthy donors. General study results and limits: Diagnosis of cytomegalovirus status made by the classifier reportedly showed high specificity and sensitivity. Clonal expansion, a later analysis showed, was greater in HLA-associated TCR beta chains than in equally common others.

The CDR3 is 17 residues long. The PCR used 60 Vbeta and 13 Jbeta primers. As handled by the study authors: Later, an analysis found roughly 80 million unique TCR beta chains, and approximately 10 million of these were shared. Profiled with immunoSEQ multiplex PCR; TCRdb holds only in-frame clones, not every one. The D gene and trimming were derived from the DNA, and the V and J assignments and clone size from that table. This sample yields fewer than 200,000 clones, of which around 79% are seen a single time; approximately 2.3% belongs to the top ten. To note about this clone: Its antigen is currently unknown.

The gene calls are TRBV12-2 and TRBJ1-4. TRBV12-2 has pseudogene status. The source of this sequence is a female donor in good health and CMV-seronegative. Material: PBMCs. The CDR3 here is CASRLVQSAALMEKLFF. The CDR3 DNA is TGTGCAAGTCGCTTAGTCCAATCGGCGGCTCTGATGGAAAAACTGTTTTTT.